The source of this T cell receptor beta chain is a study of blood T cell repertoires in COVID-19. Original handling: Using reference gene primer amplification, nucleated cell counts were estimated. Sequencing used immunoSEQ multiplex PCR; TCRdb keeps in-frame clones, though not all of them. For V, J and clone size, that table is used; D and trimming come from the DNA. The sample holds some 150,000 clones, more than 85% seen once. Germline-derived CDR1 and CDR2 are SGHVS and FQNEAQ. The CDR3 is 14 amino acids. V lost 2 bases and J lost 6, with 13 bases in between. The chain combines TRBV7-8 with TRBJ1-2; D ambiguous. The sequenced sample was PBMCs or T cells enriched from blood (not recorded which). This TCR was sampled from a human donor with acute COVID-19. The donor label of this sample is uncertain. As DNA, the CDR3 is TGTGCCAGCAGCTTATACGGCGGCGGTGATGGCTACACCTTC. As protein: CASSLYGGGDGYTF.